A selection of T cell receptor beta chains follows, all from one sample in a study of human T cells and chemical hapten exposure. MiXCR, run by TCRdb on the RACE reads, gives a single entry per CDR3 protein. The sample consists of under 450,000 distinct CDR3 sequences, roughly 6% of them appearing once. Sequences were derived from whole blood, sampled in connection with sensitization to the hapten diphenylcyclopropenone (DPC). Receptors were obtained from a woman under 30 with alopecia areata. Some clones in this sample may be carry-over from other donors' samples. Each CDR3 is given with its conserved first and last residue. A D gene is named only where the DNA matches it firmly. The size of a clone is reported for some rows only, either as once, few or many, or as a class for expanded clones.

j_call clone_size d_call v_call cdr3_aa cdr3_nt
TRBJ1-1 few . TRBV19 CASSIGSRNTEAFF TGTGCCAGTAGTATCGGGTCGAGGAACACTGAAGCTTTCTTT
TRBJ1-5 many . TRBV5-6 CASSQGSWDQPQHF TGTGCCAGCAGTCAGGGGAGCTGGGATCAACCCCAGCATTTT
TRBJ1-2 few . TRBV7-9 CASSRGEGNGYTF TGTGCCAGCAGCCGAGGGGAGGGGAATGGCTACACCTTC
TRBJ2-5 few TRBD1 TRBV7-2 CASSFIGGRETQYF TGTGCCAGCAGCTTCATAGGGGGCCGTGAGACCCAGTACTTC
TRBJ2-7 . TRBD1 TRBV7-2 CASNPGQGTYEQYF TGTGCCAGCAACCCGGGACAGGGGACCTACGAGCAGTACTTC
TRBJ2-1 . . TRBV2 CASSERYRYNEQFF TGTGCCAGCAGTGAAAGGTACCGCTACAATGAGCAGTTCTTC
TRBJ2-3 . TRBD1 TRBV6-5 CASSYVGQGARTDTQYF TGTGCCAGCAGTTACGTGGGACAGGGGGCTCGGACAGATACGCAGTATTTT
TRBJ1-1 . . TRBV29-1 CSVESTATEAFF TGCAGCGTTGAATCGACAGCCACTGAAGCTTTCTTT
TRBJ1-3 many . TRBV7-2 CASSLDVIFGNTIYF TGTGCCAGCAGCTTAGACGTAATCTTTGGAAACACCATATATTTT
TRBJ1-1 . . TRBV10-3 CAISSEGKNTEAFF TGTGCCATCAGTTCGGAAGGCAAGAACACTGAAGCTTTCTTT
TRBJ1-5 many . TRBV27 CASGEFNQPQHF TGTGCCAGCGGGGAGTTTAATCAGCCCCAGCATTTT
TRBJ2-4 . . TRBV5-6 CASSLWGKAKNIQYF TGTGCCAGCAGCTTATGGGGGAAGGCCAAAAACATTCAGTACTTC
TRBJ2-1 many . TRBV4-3 CASSPGRVNEQFF TGCGCCAGCAGCCCAGGCAGGGTAAATGAGCAGTTCTTC
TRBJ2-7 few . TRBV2 CASMVGHEQYF TGTGCCAGCATGGTGGGGCACGAGCAGTACTTC
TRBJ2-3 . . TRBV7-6 CASSLFRQVSTDTQYF TGTGCCAGCAGCTTATTTAGACAGGTCAGCACAGATACGCAGTATTTT
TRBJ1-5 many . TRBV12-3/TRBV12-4 CASSLQRWRPQHF TGTGCCAGCAGTTTACAGCGTTGGCGGCCCCAGCATTTT
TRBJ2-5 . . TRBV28 CASSFHDGESQETQYF TGTGCCAGCAGTTTTCACGACGGGGAAAGCCAAGAGACCCAGTACTTC
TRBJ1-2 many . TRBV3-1 CASSQVPEENGYTF TGTGCCAGCAGCCAAGTCCCGGAGGAGAATGGCTACACCTTC
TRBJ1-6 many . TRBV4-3 CASSQVVGTEDSPLHF TGCGCCAGCAGCCAAGTTGTCGGTACAGAAGATTCACCCCTCCACTTT
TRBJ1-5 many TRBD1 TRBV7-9 CASRAGTGDGQPQHF TGTGCCAGCAGGGCCGGGACAGGGGACGGTCAGCCCCAGCATTTT
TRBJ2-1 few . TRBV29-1 CSARGSDSLNEQFF TGCAGCGCTAGAGGAAGCGACAGTCTCAATGAGCAGTTCTTC
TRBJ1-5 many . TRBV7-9 CASSSFREINQPQHF TGTGCCAGCAGCTCATTCAGGGAGATAAATCAGCCCCAGCATTTT
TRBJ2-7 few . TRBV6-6 CASSSKDSLTYEQYF TGTGCCAGCAGTTCCAAGGACAGCCTGACCTACGAGCAGTACTTC
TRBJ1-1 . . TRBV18 CASSPPEGVKAFF TGTGCCAGCTCACCACCGGAGGGGGTTAAAGCTTTCTTT
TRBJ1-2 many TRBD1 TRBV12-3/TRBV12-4 CASGEGQGYGYTF TGTGCCAGCGGTGAGGGACAGGGCTATGGCTACACCTTC
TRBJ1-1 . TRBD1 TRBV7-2 CASSSPRRQGTTEAFF TGTGCCAGCAGCTCCCCAAGAAGACAGGGGACCACTGAAGCTTTCTTT
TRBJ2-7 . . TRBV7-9 CASSSDFREQYF TGTGCCAGCAGCTCGGACTTTAGGGAGCAGTACTTC